The clone carrying this TCR beta chain was seen more than once but under ten times. These data originate in a study of cytomegalovirus exposure and HLA in healthy donors. Turning to the study itself: Clustering assigned approximately 79% of the roughly 430 genotyped donors to the Caucasian-associated ancestry cluster.

Both 60 Vbeta primers and 13 Jbeta primers went into the PCR. TCRdb's table, derived via immunoSEQ multiplex PCR, lists solely in-frame clones and lacks some. The sample lists 200,000 to 250,000 clones, 70% to 80% seen once, with under 0.25% in the top ten. This CDR3 spans 15 amino acids. CDR1 and CDR2 from the germline V gene are LGHNA and YNFKEQ. Sequencing was performed on PBMCs. The clonotype was recovered from a girl between 2 and 10 years old in good health and CMV-seronegative. The chain combines TRBV4-2 with TRBJ2-5, with D possibly matching TRBD2 (6 bases). The J call may not be correct, given that the DNA end is closer to TRBJ2-7. The CDR3, as DNA: TGTGCCAGCAGCCACGGGAGCAGCGGCTCCTACGAGCAGTACTTC. It yields the protein CASSHGSSGSYEQYF.